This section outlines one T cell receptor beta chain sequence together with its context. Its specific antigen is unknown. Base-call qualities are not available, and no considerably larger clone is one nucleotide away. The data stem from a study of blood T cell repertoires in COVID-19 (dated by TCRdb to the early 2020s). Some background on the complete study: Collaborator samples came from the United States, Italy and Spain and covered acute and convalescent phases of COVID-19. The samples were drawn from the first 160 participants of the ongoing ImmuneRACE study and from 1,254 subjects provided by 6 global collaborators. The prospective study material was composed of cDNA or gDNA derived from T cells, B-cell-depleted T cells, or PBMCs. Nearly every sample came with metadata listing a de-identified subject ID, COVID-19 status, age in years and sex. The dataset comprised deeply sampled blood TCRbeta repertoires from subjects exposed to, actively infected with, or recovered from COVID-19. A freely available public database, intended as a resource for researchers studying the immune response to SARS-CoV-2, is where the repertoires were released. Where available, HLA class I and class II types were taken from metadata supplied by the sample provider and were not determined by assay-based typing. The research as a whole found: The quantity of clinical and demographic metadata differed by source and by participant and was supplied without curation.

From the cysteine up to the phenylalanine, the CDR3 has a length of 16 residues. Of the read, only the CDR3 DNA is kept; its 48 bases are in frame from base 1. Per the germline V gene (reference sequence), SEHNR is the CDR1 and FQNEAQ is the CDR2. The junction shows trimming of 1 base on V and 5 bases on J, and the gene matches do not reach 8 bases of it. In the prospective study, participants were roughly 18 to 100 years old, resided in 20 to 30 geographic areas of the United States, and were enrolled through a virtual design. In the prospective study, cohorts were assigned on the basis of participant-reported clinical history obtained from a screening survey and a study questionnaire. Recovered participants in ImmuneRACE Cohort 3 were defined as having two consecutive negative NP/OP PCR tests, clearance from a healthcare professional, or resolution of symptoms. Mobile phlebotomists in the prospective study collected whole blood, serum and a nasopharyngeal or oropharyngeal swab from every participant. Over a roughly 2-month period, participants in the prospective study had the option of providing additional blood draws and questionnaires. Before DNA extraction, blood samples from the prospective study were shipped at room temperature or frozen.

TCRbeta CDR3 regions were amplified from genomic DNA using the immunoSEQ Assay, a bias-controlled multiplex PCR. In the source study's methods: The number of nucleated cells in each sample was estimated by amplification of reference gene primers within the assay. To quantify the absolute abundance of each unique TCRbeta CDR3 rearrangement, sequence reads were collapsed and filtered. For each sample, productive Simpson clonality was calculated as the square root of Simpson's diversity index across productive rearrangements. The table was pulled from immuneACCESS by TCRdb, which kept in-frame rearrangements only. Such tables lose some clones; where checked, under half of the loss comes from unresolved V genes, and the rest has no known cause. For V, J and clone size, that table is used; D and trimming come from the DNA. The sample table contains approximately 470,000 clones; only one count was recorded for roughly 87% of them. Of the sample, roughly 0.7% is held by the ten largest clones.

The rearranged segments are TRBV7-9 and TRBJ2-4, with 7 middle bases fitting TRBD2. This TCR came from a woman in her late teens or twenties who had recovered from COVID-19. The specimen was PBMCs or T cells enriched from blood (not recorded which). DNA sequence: TGTGCCAGCAGCTTAGAAGGTTCGGGGGGAGAAAACATTCAGTACTTC. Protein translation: CASSLEGSGGENIQYF.